Below are 21 T cell receptor beta chains sequenced from a single sample in a study of cytomegalovirus exposure and HLA in healthy donors. Primers included in the PCR were 60 Vbeta and 13 Jbeta primers. Sequencing used immunoSEQ multiplex PCR; TCRdb keeps in-frame clones, though not all of them. The table has tens of thousands of clones, just over 70% seen once. Sequencing was performed on PBMCs. These TCRs come from a man aged 55-75 years in good health and CMV-seronegative.

In this sample, this clone turned up a few times. CDR3 region: CASSTGTSGNEQYF. The CDR3 region has the DNA TGTGCCAGCAGTACCGGGACTAGCGGGAACGAGCAGTACTTC. V usage is TRBV27 and J usage is TRBJ2-7; 13 bases fit TRBD2. J lost 5 bases, V lost 5 bases, and 3 bases had no gene match. CDR3 size: 14 residues. The germline gives CDR1 MNHEY, CDR2 SMNVEV (reference sequence).

This clone came up a few times. The genes are TRBV11-3 and TRBJ2-7; D possibly corresponds to TRBD1 (6 bases). This CDR3 has 13 amino acids. The V and J ends lost 1 base and 6 bases respectively, with 10 bases between them. From germline, CDR1 is SGHNT and CDR2 YENEEA. The CDR3 region is CASSLGVQGEQYF. Written as DNA, the CDR3 is TGTGCCAGCAGCTTAGGAGTACAGGGCGAGCAGTACTTC.

This chain joins TRBV27 and TRBJ2-7; TRBD1 matches 9 bases. The ends lost 8 bases at V and 9 bases at J; junction bases unmatched: 20. Germline values: CDR1 MNHEY, CDR2 SMNVEV (reference sequence). This CDR3 has 16 residues. The CDR3: CASANLVPGQGYRQYF. DNA for the CDR3: TGTGCCAGCGCCAATTTGGTGCCCGGACAGGGGTATCGGCAGTACTTC.

The table lists this clone with a few counts. The gene calls are TRBV7-2 and TRBJ2-5, with TRBD2 identical over 12 bases. V shed 5 bases, J shed 3 bases, and the junction held 7 bases outside the gene matches. CDR1 is SGHTA and CDR2 is FQGNSA in the germline V gene. The CDR3 is 16 amino acids. DNA of the CDR3: TGTGCCAGCAGCATCCTACGACTAGCGGGAGAAGAGACCCAGTACTTC. Translation: CASSILRLAGEETQYF.

The chain links TRBV6-5 to TRBJ1-2; 7 bases align to TRBD1. With V trimmed by 2 bases and J by 4 bases, 7 bases remained unmatched. Germline CDR1 MNHEY, CDR2 SVGAGI. The CDR3 extends over 15 amino acids. CDR3 in amino acids: CASSYGDSRFYGYTF. CDR3 DNA: TGTGCCAGCAGTTACGGGGACAGCAGGTTCTATGGCTACACCTTC.

The CDR3 nucleotides read TGTGCCAGCAGCGAGGGAACAGGGTTGGATGAAAAACTGTTTTTT. It codes for CASSEGTGLDEKLFF. The chain joins TRBV6-5 to TRBJ1-4; perhaps TRBD1 as D (6 bases). Germline CDR1 and CDR2: MNHEY and SVGAGI. Trimming cost V 6 bases and J 6 bases, with 17 bases left between them. This CDR3 spans 15 amino acids.

V usage is TRBV29-1 and J usage is TRBJ2-5; D gene unclear. Trimming took off 4 bases at V and 1 base at J, with 4 bases between the two ends. The CDR3 sequence is 11 residues long. From germline, CDR1 is SQVTM and CDR2 ANQGSEA. Here the CDR3 reads CSVALQETQYF. The DNA of the CDR3 is TGCAGCGTTGCCCTCCAAGAGACCCAGTACTTC.

The chain uses TRBV5-6 and TRBJ2-1; D is uncertain. The CDR3 sequence is 14 residues long. Per the germline V gene, CDR1 is SGHDT and CDR2 is YYEEEE. V was clipped by 0 bases and J by 5 bases, with 9 bases between them. CDR3 DNA: TGTGCCAGCAGCTTGGTGGCAGGAAACAATGAGCAGTTCTTC. Translating it yields CASSLVAGNNEQFF.

The chain employs TRBV10-2 and TRBJ2-7; 7 nucleotides line up with TRBD2. The ends lost 7 bases at V and 7 bases at J; junction bases unmatched: 1. Germline loops: CDR1 WSHSY, CDR2 SAAADI. The CDR3 runs to 10 residues. CDR3 protein: CASTGGEQYF. The DNA for the CDR3 is TGCGCCAGCACGGGGGGTGAGCAGTACTTC.

This rearrangement joins TRBV6-1 to TRBJ2-7, with 8 bases identical to TRBD1. The germline V gene has CDR1 MNHNS and CDR2 SASEGT. V lost 3 bases to trimming and J lost 3 bases; unmatched junction nucleotides: 7. This CDR3 comprises 15 residues. Here the CDR3 DNA reads TGTGCCAGCAGTGAGGTGGCAGGGGGCCACTACGAGCAGTACTTC. It encodes CASSEVAGGHYEQYF.

The rearrangement uses TRBV6-1 and TRBJ2-7; 7 bases line up with TRBD2. CDR1 and CDR2 from the germline V gene are MNHNS and SASEGT. The V gene end was trimmed by 5 bases and the J gene end by 3 bases; junction bases not matched to a gene: 7. The CDR3 runs to 14 residues. The CDR3 DNA reads TGTGCCAGCAGTCTAGCGGAAAACTACTACGAGCAGTACTTC. It translates to CASSLAENYYEQYF.

The chain couples TRBV30 to TRBJ1-3; no firm D call. V lost 2 bases to trimming and J lost 8 bases, with 7 bases between them. Germline CDR1 and CDR2: GTSNPN and SVGIG (reference sequence). There are 11 residues in the CDR3. The CDR3 here is CAWSRRDTIYF. In nucleotides, the CDR3 is TGTGCCTGGAGTCGTCGGGACACCATATATTTT.

The chain combines TRBV11-2 with TRBJ1-4, with 9 bases identical to TRBD1. The CDR3 length is 17 residues. V gave up 4 bases and J gave up 4 bases; unmatched junction bases: 10. The germline CDR1 and CDR2 sequences are SGHAT and FQNNGV. This CDR3 is CASSSRPSGQGNEKLFF. As DNA, the CDR3 is TGTGCCAGCAGCTCCCGGCCCTCGGGACAGGGTAATGAAAAACTGTTTTTT.

J is TRBJ2-3 and V is TRBV19, with 10 bases matching TRBD1. Germline values: CDR1 LNHDA, CDR2 SQIVND (reference sequence). This CDR3 has 15 amino acids. The V gene end was trimmed by 4 bases and the J gene end by 3 bases; junction bases not matched to a gene: 4. CDR3 coding DNA: TGTGCCAGTAGTACTGGACAGGGGGGGACAGATACGCAGTATTTT. Translating it yields CASSTGQGGTDTQYF.

The CDR3 region has the DNA TGTGCCAGCAGTTCCGGGACTAGCGAAAACAATGAGCAGTTCTTC. Residues: CASSSGTSENNEQFF. V usage is TRBV7-2 and J usage is TRBJ2-1, with TRBD2 matching over 10 bases. The CDR3 totals 15 residues. The V gene end was trimmed by 6 bases and the J gene end by 5 bases; junction bases not matched to a gene: 7. Germline loops: CDR1 SGHTA, CDR2 FQGNSA.

The chain uses TRBV30 and TRBJ2-3; 7 nucleotides match TRBD1. V lost 0 bases to trimming and J lost 2 bases; unmatched junction nucleotides: 5. CDR3 length: 15 amino acids. Germline V gives CDR1 GTSNPN, CDR2 SVGIG (reference sequence). This CDR3 is CAWSVFDRDTDTQYF. The CDR3 DNA follows: TGTGCCTGGAGTGTCTTTGACAGGGACACAGATACGCAGTATTTT.

This clone was seen only once. The rearrangement links TRBV10-3 to TRBJ1-1; 9 bases line up with TRBD1. Trimming at V came to 6 bases and at J to 3 bases, leaving 5 bases not matched to a gene. CDR1 ENHRY and CDR2 SYGVKD come from the germline V gene. This CDR3 contains 14 residues. The CDR3 DNA is TGTGCCATCAGCCCACAGGGGGCAGACACTGAAGCTTTCTTT. As protein: CAISPQGADTEAFF.

V is TRBV28 and J is TRBJ1-2, with a tentative D call TRBD1 (5 bases). Germline CDR1 and CDR2: MDHEN and SYDVKM. V was pared by 11 bases and J by 7 bases, with 17 bases between. The CDR3 is made up of 12 amino acids. CDR3 nucleotides: TGTGCCGCGGACGGGGGGGTAGGTGGCTACACCTTC. As protein: CAADGGVGGYTF.

The chain has TRBV29-1 and TRBJ1-3; TRBD1 aligns across 9 bases. This CDR3 contains 13 residues. V was clipped by 7 bases and J by 6 bases; unmatched bases: 7. Per the germline V gene, CDR1 is SQVTM and CDR2 is ANQGSEA. CDR3 sequence (DNA): TGCAGCGCTCTAACAGGGGGCGAAAACACCATATATTTT. Its protein product is CSALTGGENTIYF.

The CDR3 DNA sequence: TGTGCCAGCTCACCAGCGGGGCAGATGAACACTGAAGCTTTCTTT. The encoded protein is CASSPAGQMNTEAFF. The chain uses TRBV18 and TRBJ1-1; D possibly corresponds to TRBD1 (5 bases). Per the germline V gene, CDR1 is KGHSH and CDR2 is LQKENI. This CDR3 has 15 residues. Trimming shortened V by 2 bases and J by 0 bases, and 10 bases separated the two germline ends. Combining the CDR3 with reference TRBV18 and TRBJ1-1 gives the whole variable domain NAGVMQNPRHLVRRRGQEARLRCSPMKGHSHVYWYRQLPEEGLKFMVYLQKENIIDESGMPKERFSAEFPKEGPSILRIQQVVRGDSAAYFCASSPAGQMNTEAFFGQGTRLTVV.

This chain joins TRBV6-6 and TRBJ2-7; the D gene is possibly TRBD2 (5 bases). The CDR3 extends over 12 amino acids. CDR1 is MNHNY, CDR2 SVGAGI, per germline (reference sequence). With 4 bases removed from V and 4 bases from J, the gap between germline ends came to 8 bases. CDR3 DNA sequence: TGTGCCAGCAGTTTGACTACGTACGAGCAGTACTTC. This codes for CASSLTTYEQYF.